Below are 6 T cell receptor beta chains sequenced from a single sample in a study of identical twins. TCRdb recomputed calls from the 5' RACE reads with MiXCR, one row per CDR3 protein. The sample holds 640,000 or so distinct CDR3 sequences, around 5.7% seen once. Sample: naive T cells sorted from blood. Receptor source: a man aged 18 to 30 in good health.

This clonotype was detected a few times. The chain uses TRBV7-2 and TRBJ2-1, with 8 bases lining up with TRBD2. Germline-derived CDR1 and CDR2 are SGHTA and FQGNSA. Trimming removed 3 bases from V and 6 bases from J; junction bases left unmatched: 10. CDR3 length equals 16 residues. The CDR3, as DNA: TGTGCCAGCAGCTTTCTCCGGAGCGGGAGAACCAATGAGCAGTTCTTC. This encodes CASSFLRSGRTNEQFF.

This clonotype was seen many times. This chain joins TRBV12-3 or TRBV12-4 and TRBJ2-3, with 9 bases matching TRBD2. The CDR3 is 14 residues long. V shed 2 bases and J 4 bases; nucleotides not matched to a gene: 1. The CDR3 here is CASSLIAGADTQYF. DNA of the CDR3: TGTGCCAGCAGTTTAATAGCGGGAGCAGATACGCAGTATTTT.

This clonotype occurred a few times. This rearrangement joins TRBV7-8 to TRBJ2-7; 15 bases are a match to TRBD2. The CDR3 extends over 16 amino acids. CDR1 is SGHVS and CDR2 is FQNEAQ in the germline V gene. Losses at the gene ends were 4 bases for V and 6 bases for J; bases not matched to a gene: 7. DNA of the CDR3: TGTGCCAGCAGCTGGGGACTAGCGGGAGGTGTTCGCGAGCAGTACGTC. Its translation: CASSWGLAGGVREQYV.

This clonotype was seen ten or more times. The chain couples TRBV20-1 to TRBJ2-2; D is possibly TRBD1 (6 bases). The CDR3 consists of 15 residues. The germline V gene encodes CDR1 DFQATT and CDR2 SNEGSKA (reference sequence). Trimming left V 2 bases short and J 0 bases short, with 10 bases between. The CDR3 loop is CSARSAGANTGELFF. For the CDR3, the DNA is TGCAGTGCTAGATCGGCAGGGGCGAACACCGGGGAGCTGTTTTTT.

This clonotype was observed many times. The chain carries TRBV29-1 and TRBJ2-3, with D possibly TRBD2 on 5 matching bases. The CDR3 is 13 residues long. Trimming pared 4 bases from V and 5 bases from J, leaving 13 bases between. From germline, CDR1 is SQVTM and CDR2 ANQGSEA. The CDR3 nucleotides read TGCAGCGTTGTAGACTTGAGCGGAGATACGCAGTATTTT. As protein: CSVVDLSGDTQYF.

The CDR3 is CASSPGTGGADTQYF. The CDR3 region has the DNA TGTGCCAGCAGCCCCGGGACAGGGGGCGCAGATACGCAGTATTTT. The chain recombines TRBV7-7 with TRBJ2-3, with TRBD1 matching over 12 bases. Germline assignment: CDR1 SSHAT and CDR2 FNYEAQ (reference sequence). The CDR3 loop spans 15 amino acids. Unmatched junction bases numbered 4, after V lost 5 bases and J lost 4 bases.